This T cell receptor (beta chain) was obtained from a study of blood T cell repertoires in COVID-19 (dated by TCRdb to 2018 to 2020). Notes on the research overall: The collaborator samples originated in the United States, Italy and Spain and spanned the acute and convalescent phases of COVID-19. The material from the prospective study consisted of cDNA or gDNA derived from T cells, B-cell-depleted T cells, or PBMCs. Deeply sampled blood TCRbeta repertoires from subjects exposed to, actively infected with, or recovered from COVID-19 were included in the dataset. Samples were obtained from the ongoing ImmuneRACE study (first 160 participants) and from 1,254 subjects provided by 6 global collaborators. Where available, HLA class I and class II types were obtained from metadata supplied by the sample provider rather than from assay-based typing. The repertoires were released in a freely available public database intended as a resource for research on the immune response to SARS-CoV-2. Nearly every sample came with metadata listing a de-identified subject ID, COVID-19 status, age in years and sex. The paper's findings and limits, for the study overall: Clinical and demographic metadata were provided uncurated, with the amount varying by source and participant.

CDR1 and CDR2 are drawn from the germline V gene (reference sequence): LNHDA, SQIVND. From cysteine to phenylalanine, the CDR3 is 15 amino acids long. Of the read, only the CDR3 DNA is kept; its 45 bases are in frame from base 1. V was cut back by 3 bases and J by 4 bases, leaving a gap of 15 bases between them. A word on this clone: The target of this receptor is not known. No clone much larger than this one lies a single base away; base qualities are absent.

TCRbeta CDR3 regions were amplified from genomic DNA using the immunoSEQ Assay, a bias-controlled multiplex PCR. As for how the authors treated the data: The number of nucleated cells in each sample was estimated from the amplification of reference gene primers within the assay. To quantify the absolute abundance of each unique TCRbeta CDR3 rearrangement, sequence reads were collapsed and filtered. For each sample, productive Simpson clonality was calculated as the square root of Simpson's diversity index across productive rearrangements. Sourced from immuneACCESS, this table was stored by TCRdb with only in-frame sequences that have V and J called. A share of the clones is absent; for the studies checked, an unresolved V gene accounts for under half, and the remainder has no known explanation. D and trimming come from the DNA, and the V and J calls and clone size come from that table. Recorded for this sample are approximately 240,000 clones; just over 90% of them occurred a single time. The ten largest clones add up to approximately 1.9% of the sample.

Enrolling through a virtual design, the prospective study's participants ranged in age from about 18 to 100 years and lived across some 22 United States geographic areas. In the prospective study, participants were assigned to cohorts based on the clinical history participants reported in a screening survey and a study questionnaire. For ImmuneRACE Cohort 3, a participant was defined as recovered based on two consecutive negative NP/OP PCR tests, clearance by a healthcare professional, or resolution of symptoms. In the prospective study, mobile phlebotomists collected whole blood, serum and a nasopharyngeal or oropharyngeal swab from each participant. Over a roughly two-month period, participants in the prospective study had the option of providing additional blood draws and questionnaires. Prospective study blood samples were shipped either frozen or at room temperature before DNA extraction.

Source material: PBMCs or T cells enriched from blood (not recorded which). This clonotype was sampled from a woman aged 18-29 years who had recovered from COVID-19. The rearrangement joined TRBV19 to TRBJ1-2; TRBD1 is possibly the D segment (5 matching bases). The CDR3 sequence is CASSIGGDSRYGYTF. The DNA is TGTGCCAGTAGTATCGGAGGGGATTCTCGCTATGGCTACACCTTC. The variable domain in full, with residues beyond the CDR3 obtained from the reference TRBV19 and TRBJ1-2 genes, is DGGITQSPKYLFRKEGQNVTLSCEQNLNHDAMYWYRQDPGQGLRLIYYSQIVNDFQKGDIAEGYSVSREKKESFPLTVTSAQKNPTAFYLCASSIGGDSRYGYTFGSGTRLTVV.